Sequencing of this TCR beta chain was carried out in a study of spatial heterogeneity in lung cancer. Study-level results: Tumor mutation counts were tracked by expanded intratumoral alpha and beta TCR counts.

Germline CDR1 is LNHDA and CDR2 is SQIVND (reference sequence). V dropped 7 bases and J dropped 8; count of bases not matched to a gene: 12. The CDR3 extends over 15 amino acids. This clonotype has at least ten counts. Its antigen is as yet unknown. TCRdb processed the 5' RACE reads anew with MiXCR; each CDR3 protein has one entry. There are some 6,000 distinct CDR3 sequences in the sample; 8.5% to 10% occur only once, and just over 25% lies in the top ten. This sample's time point: sample taken at primary tumor resection. A total of approximately 70 untreated early-stage non-small cell lung cancer patients served as donors. Whole RNA from tumor, nontumor lung or frozen PBMC was sequenced unsorted.

The clonotype was recovered from a female donor with early-stage non-small cell lung cancer. The sequenced sample was lung tumor tissue, obtained at surgery. V and J are TRBV19 and TRBJ2-1; 9 bases are a match to TRBD1. The CDR3 nucleotides are TGTGCCAGTAAATATAGGGACAGGGTCTCTCATGAGCAGTTCTTC. Amino acids: CASKYRDRVSHEQFF.